Listed below are T cell receptor beta chains from one sample, sequenced in a study of T cells after yellow fever vaccination. TCRdb ran MiXCR on the 5' RACE reads and lists one entry per CDR3 protein. Seen here are approximately 550,000 distinct CDR3 sequences, 15% to 20% observed once, and the top ten hold roughly 13%. This sample comprised PBMCs, obtained 15 days after the yellow fever booster vaccination. These TCRs come from a man aged 25 to 40 who received the YFV17D yellow fever vaccine. Each CDR3 is given without its conserved first and last residue.

TRBV25-1	TRBJ2-7	ASSGGFDEQY
TRBV5-4	TRBJ2-7	ASSRGGAEQY
TRBV30	TRBJ1-1	AWSRGATEAF
TRBV7-2	TRBJ2-2	ASSSQGIGELF
TRBV5-1	TRBJ2-1	ASSPLAGVYNEQF
TRBV29-1	TRBJ2-1	SAPIGTRLEQF
TRBV20-1	TRBJ2-3	SATLLDTQY
TRBV7-9	TRBJ2-7	ASSFLDGYEQY
TRBV6-1	TRBJ2-3	ASSPGTSGRMQY
TRBV7-2	TRBJ2-5	ASSHPGTSKY
TRBV3-1	TRBJ2-1	ASSQYRAGEQF
TRBV7-2	TRBJ2-7	ATGRYGLAGDHEQY
TRBV27	TRBJ2-2	ASSMGQGIGELF
TRBV7-8	TRBJ1-1	ASSLGTDTEAF
TRBV12-3/TRBV12-4	TRBJ2-3	ASSLSYSSTDTQY
TRBV20-1	TRBJ1-3	SAGQGGNTIY
TRBV29-1	TRBJ2-5	SVGGGQETQY